What follows describes a single TCR beta chain. This sample was included in a study of blood T cell repertoires in COVID-19. Study at large: Specimens from acute and convalescent COVID-19 originated in the United States, Italy and Spain. The analysed material was cDNA or gDNA that came from T cells, B-cell-depleted T cells, or PBMCs.

Germline V gene data show CDR1 as LNHDA and CDR2 as SQIVND (reference sequence). With V trimmed by 7 bases and J by 2 bases, 4 bases remained unmatched. The CDR3 runs 15 residues. How the authors handled the data: Cell counts per sample came from amplifying reference gene primers. Method: immunoSEQ multiplex PCR; TCRdb's copy keeps in-frame clones and lacks some. From that table come the V and J calls and clone size; the DNA was used to work out D and trimming. The table records about 130,000 clones, about 85% of them present only once. This TCR was recovered from a woman older than 75 with acute or convalescent COVID-19. Source material: peripheral blood. The rearrangement links TRBV19 to TRBJ2-6; 8 positions match TRBD1. The CDR3 DNA reads TGTGCCAGTAACCAGGGGGCCGCTGGGGCCAACGTCCTGACTTTC. Translating gives CASNQGAAGANVLTF.